This entry lists 13 T cell receptor beta chains sequenced from one sample in a study of blood T cell repertoires in COVID-19. Clones were sequenced by immunoSEQ multiplex PCR, and TCRdb holds only the in-frame ones, with some missing. This sample has approximately 200,000 clones, with 84% found just once. Material: PBMCs or T cells enriched from blood (not recorded which). These receptors originate from a man in his 60s who had recovered from COVID-19.

The rearrangement links TRBV2 to TRBJ2-3, with TRBD2 identical over 9 bases. Germline assignment: CDR1 SNHLY and CDR2 FYNNEI. This CDR3 is 13 amino acids long. V lost 9 bases, J lost 6 bases, and 7 bases stayed unmatched. This CDR3 reads CARAGGPLDTQYF. The CDR3, as DNA: TGTGCCAGGGCGGGGGGGCCGCTCGATACGCAGTATTTT.

This CDR3 is CAWSNPGDSVIGNQPQHF. CDR3 coding DNA: TGTGCCTGGAGTAACCCCGGGGACAGTGTGATCGGGAATCAGCCCCAGCATTTT. The rearrangement links TRBV30 to TRBJ1-5; TRBD1 agrees at 7 bases. Germline V CDR1 and CDR2: GTSNPN, SVGIG (reference sequence). The V segment lost 2 bases and the J segment 4 bases; nucleotides outside the gene matches: 17. The CDR3 is made up of 18 amino acids. Full variable domain (remainder filled in from reference TRBV30 and TRBJ1-5): SQTIHQWPATLVQPVGSPLSLECTVEGTSNPNLYWYRQAAGRGLQLLFYSVGIGQISSEVPQNLSASRPQDRQFILSSKKLLLSDSGFYLCAWSNPGDSVIGNQPQHFGDGTRLSIL.

The rearrangement links TRBV7-8 to TRBJ1-5; possibly TRBD1 for D (6 bases). Trimming removed 3 bases from V and 7 bases from J, with 13 bases in between. CDR1 is SGHVS and CDR2 is FQNEAQ in the germline V gene. The CDR3 extends over 14 amino acids. As DNA, the CDR3 is TGTGCCAGCAGCTTCCTACAGGGAACCCAGCCCCAGCATTTT. This sequence encodes CASSFLQGTQPQHF.

The CDR3 DNA reads TGTGCCAGCTCACCGACAGGGGGCGGAACTAATGAAAAACTGTTTTTT. The encoded protein is CASSPTGGGTNEKLFF. This chain uses TRBV18 with TRBJ1-4, with 10 bases matching TRBD1. This CDR3 spans 16 amino acids. With 3 bases clipped from V and 1 base from J, the junction kept 2 bases outside the gene matches. Per the germline V gene, CDR1 is KGHSH and CDR2 is LQKENI.

The chain combines TRBV4-2 with TRBJ2-3; the match to TRBD2 covers 15 bases. V was pared by 2 bases and J by 0 bases, with 6 bases of the junction left unmatched. Germline CDR1 LGHNA, CDR2 YNFKEQ. The length of the CDR3 is 19 residues. CDR3 in amino acids: CASSQQGLAGGPSTDTQYF. The CDR3 nucleotides are TGTGCCAGCAGCCAACAGGGACTAGCGGGGGGCCCCAGCACAGATACGCAGTATTTT.

V usage is TRBV6-4 and J usage is TRBJ1-1; the D is unclear. In germline, CDR1 is MRHNA, CDR2 SNTAGT. Trimming stripped 0 bases from V and 12 bases from J, with 14 bases between. The CDR3 consists of 13 residues. CDR3 sequence: CASSDSSGRSTFF. CDR3 coding DNA: TGTGCCAGCAGTGACTCTTCCGGCAGGTCGACTTTCTTT.

This chain connects TRBV2 to TRBJ2-4, with 7 bases aligning to TRBD2. V shed 3 bases and J 4 bases; nucleotides not matched to a gene: 0. The CDR3 covers 13 residues. The germline CDR1 and CDR2 sequences are SNHLY and FYNNEI. The CDR3 region has the DNA TGTGCCAGCAGTGAGCGGGAGAAAAACATTCAGTACTTC. Translated: CASSEREKNIQYF.

The sample holds a few counts of this clone. The V gene is TRBV5-1, the J gene TRBJ1-6; D possibly corresponds to TRBD1 (5 bases). Germline assignment: CDR1 SGHRS and CDR2 YFSETQ. With 2 bases removed from V and 7 bases from J, the gap between germline ends came to 13 bases. The CDR3 totals 15 residues. CDR3 coding DNA: TGCGCCAGCAGCTTCATGGGGCTGGGGAATTCACCCCTCCACTTT. Encoded protein: CASSFMGLGNSPLHF.

This chain joins TRBV5-1 and TRBJ2-5, with 7 bases lining up with TRBD2. The CDR3 length is 14 residues. CDR1 SGHRS and CDR2 YFSETQ come from the germline V gene. V was clipped by 5 bases and J by 0 bases; unmatched bases: 4. The CDR3 sequence is CASSLGLDQETQYF. CDR3 coding DNA: TGCGCCAGCAGTTTAGGACTAGACCAAGAGACCCAGTACTTC.

This clone was detected only a few times. This chain connects TRBV19 to TRBJ1-4, with TRBD1 as a possible D gene (6 bases). Germline V gene data show CDR1 as LNHDA and CDR2 as SQIVND (reference sequence). V was pared by 6 bases and J by 0 bases, with 11 bases between. The CDR3 covers 15 residues. The CDR3 DNA reads TGTGCCAGTAGAACAGGGCTTGCAACTAATGAAAAACTGTTTTTT. It translates to CASRTGLATNEKLFF.

In regard to this clone: The identical CDR3 is also encoded by other nucleotide sequences in the sample. This chain joins TRBV19 and TRBJ2-1, with 11 bases fitting TRBD1. Trimming removed 4 bases from V and 7 bases from J; junction bases left unmatched: 6. CDR1 and CDR2 (germline): LNHDA, SQIVND (reference sequence). CDR3 length: 15 residues. For the CDR3, the DNA is TGTGCCAGTAGTACCGGACAGGGGGCTCGGAATGAGCAGTTCTTC. Its protein product is CASSTGQGARNEQFF.

The gene calls are TRBV18 and TRBJ1-2; D is possibly TRBD1 (6 bases). In germline, CDR1 is KGHSH, CDR2 LQKENI. The CDR3 has 14 amino acids. The V end was cut by 3 bases, the J end by 8 bases, with 16 bases between. CDR3 protein: CASSPGDTLRGYTF. DNA of the CDR3: TGTGCCAGCTCACCGGGGGACACTCTGAGGGGCTACACCTTC.

The rearrangement uses TRBV4-1 and TRBJ1-4, with 7 bases matching TRBD1. This CDR3 contains 16 residues. The junction had 10 bases not matched to a gene; V was cut back by 4 bases and J by 5 bases. Germline CDR1 MGHRA, CDR2 YSYEKL. The CDR3 DNA sequence: TGCGCCAGCAGCCTCGATTCGGACAGGAAGAATGAAAAACTGTTTTTT. Translated: CASSLDSDRKNEKLFF.